The clone carrying this T cell receptor (beta chain) occurred once. Original data processing: Researchers report that nucleated cell counts were estimated from reference gene primer amplification. Sequencing was performed with immunoSEQ multiplex PCR; in TCRdb, only in-frame clones are kept and a portion is missing. V and J calls and clone size are those listed in that table; D and trimming were worked out from the DNA. The sample includes around 150,000 clones, roughly 90% of them seen just once. The data belong to a study of blood T cell repertoires in COVID-19. Study-level information: Spain, Italy and the United States supplied samples that represented acute and convalescent COVID-19. Sources were T cells, B-cell-depleted T cells, or PBMCs; the material itself was cDNA or gDNA.

V lost 3 bases and J 2 bases, leaving 11 bases between the germline ends. Germline assignment: CDR1 MDHEN and CDR2 SYDVKM. CDR3 size: 15 residues. This sequence was found in a man in his fifties or sixties with active or convalescent COVID-19. The specimen was peripheral blood. The V and J genes are TRBV28 and TRBJ2-1; the D gene is possibly TRBD1 (6 bases). The CDR3 sequence: CASSFYRVAYNEQFF. The CDR3 nucleotides read TGTGCCAGCAGTTTTTACAGGGTAGCCTACAATGAGCAGTTCTTC.